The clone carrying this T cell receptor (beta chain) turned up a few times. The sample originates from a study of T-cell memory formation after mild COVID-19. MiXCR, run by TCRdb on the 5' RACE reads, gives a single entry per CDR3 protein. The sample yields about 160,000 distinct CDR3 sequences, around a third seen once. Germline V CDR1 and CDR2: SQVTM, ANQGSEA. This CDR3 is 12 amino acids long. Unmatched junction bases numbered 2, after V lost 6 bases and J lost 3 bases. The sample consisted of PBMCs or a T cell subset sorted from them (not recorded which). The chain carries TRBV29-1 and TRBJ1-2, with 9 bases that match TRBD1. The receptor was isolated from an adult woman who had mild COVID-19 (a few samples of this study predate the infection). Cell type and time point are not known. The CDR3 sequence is CSVGDRDYGYTF. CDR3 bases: TGCAGCGTCGGGGACAGGGACTATGGCTACACCTTC. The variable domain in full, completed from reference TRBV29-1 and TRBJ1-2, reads SAVISQKPSRDICQRGTSLTIQCQVDSQVTMMFWYRQQPGQSLTLIATANQGSEATYESGFVIDKFPISRPNLTFSTLTVSNMSPEDSSIYLCSVGDRDYGYTFGSGTRLTVV.